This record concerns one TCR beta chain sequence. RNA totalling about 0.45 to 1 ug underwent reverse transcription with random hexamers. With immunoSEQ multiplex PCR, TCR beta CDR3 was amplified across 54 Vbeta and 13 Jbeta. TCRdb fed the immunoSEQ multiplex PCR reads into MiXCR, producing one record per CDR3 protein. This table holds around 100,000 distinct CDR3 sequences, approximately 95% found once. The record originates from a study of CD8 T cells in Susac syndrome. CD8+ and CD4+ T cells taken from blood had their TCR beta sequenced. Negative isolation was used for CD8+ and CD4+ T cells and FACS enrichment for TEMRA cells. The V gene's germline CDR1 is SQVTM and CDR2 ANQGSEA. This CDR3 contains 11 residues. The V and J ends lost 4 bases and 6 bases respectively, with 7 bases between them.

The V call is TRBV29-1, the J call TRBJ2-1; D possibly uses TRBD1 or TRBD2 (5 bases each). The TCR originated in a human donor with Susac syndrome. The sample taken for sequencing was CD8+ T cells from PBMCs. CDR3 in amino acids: CSVGGPNEQFF. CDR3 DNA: TGCAGCGTTGGGGGACCCAATGAGCAGTTCTTC.